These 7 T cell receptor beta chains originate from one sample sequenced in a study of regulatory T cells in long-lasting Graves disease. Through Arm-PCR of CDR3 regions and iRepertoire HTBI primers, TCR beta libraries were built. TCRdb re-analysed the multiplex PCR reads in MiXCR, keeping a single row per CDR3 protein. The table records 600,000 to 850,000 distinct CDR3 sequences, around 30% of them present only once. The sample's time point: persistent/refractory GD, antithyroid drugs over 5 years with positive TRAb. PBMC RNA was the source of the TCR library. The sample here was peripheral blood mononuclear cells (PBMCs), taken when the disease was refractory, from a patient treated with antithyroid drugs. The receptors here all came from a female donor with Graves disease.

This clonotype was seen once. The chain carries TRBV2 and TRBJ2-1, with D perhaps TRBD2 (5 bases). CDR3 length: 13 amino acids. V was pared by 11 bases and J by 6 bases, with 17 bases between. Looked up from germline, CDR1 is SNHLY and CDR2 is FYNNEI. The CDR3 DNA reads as TGTGCCGGTGGACTGGCGTTATTCAATGAGCAGTTCTTC. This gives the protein CAGGLALFNEQFF.

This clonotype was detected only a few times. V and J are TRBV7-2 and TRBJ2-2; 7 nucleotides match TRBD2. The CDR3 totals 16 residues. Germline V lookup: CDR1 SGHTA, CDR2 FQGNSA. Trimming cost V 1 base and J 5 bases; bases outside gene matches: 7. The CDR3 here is CASSLVGGSVTGELFF. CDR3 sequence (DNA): TGTGCCAGCAGCTTAGTCGGCGGGAGCGTAACCGGGGAGCTGTTTTTT.

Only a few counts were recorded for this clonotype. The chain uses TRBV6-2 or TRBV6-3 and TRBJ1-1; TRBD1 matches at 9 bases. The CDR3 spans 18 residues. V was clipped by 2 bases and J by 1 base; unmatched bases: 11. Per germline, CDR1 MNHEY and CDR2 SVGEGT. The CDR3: CASSYDHDRGTWNTEAFF. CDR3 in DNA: TGTGCCAGCAGTTACGACCACGACAGGGGGACTTGGAACACTGAAGCTTTCTTT.

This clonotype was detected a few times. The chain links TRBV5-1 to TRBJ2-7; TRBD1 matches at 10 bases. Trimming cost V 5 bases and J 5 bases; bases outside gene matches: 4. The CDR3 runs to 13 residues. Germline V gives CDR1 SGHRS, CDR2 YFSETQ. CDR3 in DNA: TGCGCCAGCAGAGGACAGGGGGGCGACGAGCAGTACTTC. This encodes CASRGQGGDEQYF.

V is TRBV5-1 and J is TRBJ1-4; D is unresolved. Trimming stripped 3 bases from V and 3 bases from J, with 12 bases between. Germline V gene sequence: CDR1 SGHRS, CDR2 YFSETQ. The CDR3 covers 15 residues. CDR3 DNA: TGCGCCAGCAGCTCCCGACAAGGTCCTAATGAAAAACTGTTTTTT. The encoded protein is CASSSRQGPNEKLFF. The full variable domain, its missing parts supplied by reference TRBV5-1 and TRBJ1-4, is KAGVTQTPRYLIKTRGQQVTLSCSPISGHRSVSWYQQTPGQGLQFLFEYFSETQRNKGNFPGRFSGRQFSNSRSEMNVSTLELGDSALYLCASSSRQGPNEKLFFGSGTQLSVL.

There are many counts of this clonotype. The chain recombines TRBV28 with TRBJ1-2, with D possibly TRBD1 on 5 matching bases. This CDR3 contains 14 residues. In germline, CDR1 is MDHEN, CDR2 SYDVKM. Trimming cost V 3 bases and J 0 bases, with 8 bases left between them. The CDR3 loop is CASSFDRANYGYTF. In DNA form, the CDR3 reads TGTGCCAGCAGTTTCGACAGAGCTAACTATGGCTACACCTTC.

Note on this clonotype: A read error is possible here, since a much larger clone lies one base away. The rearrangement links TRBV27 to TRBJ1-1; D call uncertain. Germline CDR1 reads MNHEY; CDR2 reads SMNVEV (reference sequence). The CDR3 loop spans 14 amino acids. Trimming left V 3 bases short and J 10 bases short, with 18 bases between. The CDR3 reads CASSFKRGSSAAFF. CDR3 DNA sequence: TGTGCCAGCAGTTTTAAGAGAGGGAGTAGTGCAGCTTTCTTT.